This TCR beta chain was profiled in a study of T cells after yellow fever vaccination. From the 5' RACE reads, TCRdb called clonotypes with MiXCR, one entry per CDR3 protein. This sample has 250,000 to 300,000 distinct CDR3 sequences; about 5.2% occur once, and the top ten carry less than 3.5%. Ten or more counts support this clonotype. V gave up 1 base and J gave up 2 bases; unmatched junction bases: 7. The CDR3 has 16 amino acids. From germline, CDR1 is SEHNR and CDR2 FQNEAQ (reference sequence). The receptor was isolated from a man aged 18 to 30 who received the YFV17D yellow fever vaccine. The starting material was CD4+ T cells sorted from PBMCs, obtained on the day of the yellow fever booster vaccination. V usage is TRBV7-9 and J usage is TRBJ2-7; 8 bases are shared with TRBD2. CDR3 in amino acids: CASSLGGTSGAYEQYF. The CDR3 DNA reads TGTGCCAGCAGCTTAGGTGGGACTAGTGGAGCCTACGAGCAGTACTTC.